Reported below is one TCR beta chain. Antigen: not known. The data were produced by immunoSEQ multiplex PCR, yet TCRdb's version contains in-frame clones alone and is incomplete. The table has about 680,000 clones, more than 70% seen once. Both subsets, CD45RA+ naive and CD45RA-negative memory, were split from the CD4+ cells. CDR3 length: 13 residues. CDR1 SGHAT and CDR2 FQNNGV come from the germline V gene. V lost 5 bases to trimming and J lost 10 bases; unmatched junction nucleotides: 9. These data are taken from a study of shared clonotypes between healthy human individuals. Study-wide results and limits: Generation probabilities were higher for clonotypes shared across all four sorted-subset donors than for unshared ones.

This TCR came from a woman aged 30 to 39 in good health. The chain employs TRBV11-2 and TRBJ2-3, with 7 bases fitting TRBD2. Source material: memory CD4+ T cells sorted from blood. The sample's subset: CD45RA-negative fraction. CDR3 loop: CASSEQPGLPQYF. In DNA, the CDR3 is TGTGCCAGCAGCGAACAACCGGGACTACCGCAGTATTTT.